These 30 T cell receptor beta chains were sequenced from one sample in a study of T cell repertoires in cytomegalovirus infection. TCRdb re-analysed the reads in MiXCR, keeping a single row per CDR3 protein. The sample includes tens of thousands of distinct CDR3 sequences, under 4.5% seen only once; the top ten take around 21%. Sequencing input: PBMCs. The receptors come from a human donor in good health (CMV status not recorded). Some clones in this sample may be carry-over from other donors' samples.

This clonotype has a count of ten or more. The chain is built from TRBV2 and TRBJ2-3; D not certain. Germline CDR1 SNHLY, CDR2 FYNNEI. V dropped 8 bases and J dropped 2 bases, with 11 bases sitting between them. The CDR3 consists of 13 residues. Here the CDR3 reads CASDGGPTDTQYF. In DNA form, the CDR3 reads TGTGCCAGCGACGGCGGACCCACAGATACGCAGTATTTT.

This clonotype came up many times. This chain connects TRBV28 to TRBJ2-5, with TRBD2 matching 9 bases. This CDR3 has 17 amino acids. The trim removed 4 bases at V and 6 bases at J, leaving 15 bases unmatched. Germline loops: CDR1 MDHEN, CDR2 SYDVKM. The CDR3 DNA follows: TGTGCCAGCAGTTCGCTGACAGGGCGGGAGGGCCGTCAGACCCAGTACTTC. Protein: CASSSLTGREGRQTQYF.

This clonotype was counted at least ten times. The CDR3 nucleotides are TGTGCCAGCAGCCCAGGGGGGGGGCGGCAAGAGACCCAGTACTTC. Translation: CASSPGGGRQETQYF. The chain couples TRBV7-2 to TRBJ2-5, with D perhaps being TRBD1 or TRBD2 (7 bases each). Germline lookup yields CDR1 SGHTA and CDR2 FQGNSA. Trimming stripped 5 bases from V and 2 bases from J, with 15 bases between. The CDR3 length is 15 residues.

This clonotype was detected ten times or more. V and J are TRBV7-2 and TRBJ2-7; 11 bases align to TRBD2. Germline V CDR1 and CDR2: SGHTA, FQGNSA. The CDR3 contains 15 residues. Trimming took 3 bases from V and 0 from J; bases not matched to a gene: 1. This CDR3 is CASSFSGGASYEQYF. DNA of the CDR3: TGTGCCAGCAGCTTTAGCGGGGGGGCCTCCTACGAGCAGTACTTC.

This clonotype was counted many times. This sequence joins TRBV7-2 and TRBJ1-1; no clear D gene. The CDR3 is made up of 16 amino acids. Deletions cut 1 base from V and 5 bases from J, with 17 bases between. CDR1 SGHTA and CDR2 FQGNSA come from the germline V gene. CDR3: CASSLGVARFGTEAFF. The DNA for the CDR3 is TGTGCCAGCAGCTTAGGTGTAGCGCGGTTCGGGACTGAAGCTTTCTTT.

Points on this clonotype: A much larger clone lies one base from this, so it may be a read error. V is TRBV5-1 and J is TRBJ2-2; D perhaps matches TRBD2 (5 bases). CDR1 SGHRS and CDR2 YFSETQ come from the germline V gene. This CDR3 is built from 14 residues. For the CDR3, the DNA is TGCGCCAGCAGCTTGGCACCTAACACCGGGGAGCCGTTTTTT. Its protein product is CASSLAPNTGEPFF.

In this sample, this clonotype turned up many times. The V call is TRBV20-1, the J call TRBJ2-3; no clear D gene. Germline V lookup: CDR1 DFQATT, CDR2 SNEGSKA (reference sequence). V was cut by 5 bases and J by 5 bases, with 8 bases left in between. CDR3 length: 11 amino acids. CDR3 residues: CSAPNLDTQYF. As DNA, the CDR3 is TGCAGTGCTCCGAATCTAGATACGCAGTATTTT.

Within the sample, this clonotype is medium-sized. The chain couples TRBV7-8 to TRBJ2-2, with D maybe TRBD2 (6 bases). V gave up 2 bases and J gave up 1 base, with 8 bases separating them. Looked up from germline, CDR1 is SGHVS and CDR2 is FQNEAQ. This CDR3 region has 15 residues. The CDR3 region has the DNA TGTGCCAGCAGCTTACGGGGGATGAACACCGGGGAGCTGTTTTTT. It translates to CASSLRGMNTGELFF.

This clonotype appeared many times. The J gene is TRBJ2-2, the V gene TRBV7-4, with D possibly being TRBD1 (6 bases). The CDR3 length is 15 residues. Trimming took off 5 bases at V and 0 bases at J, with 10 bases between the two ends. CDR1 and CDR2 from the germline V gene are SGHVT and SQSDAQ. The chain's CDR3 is CASSRWTANTGELFF. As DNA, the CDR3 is TGTGCCAGCAGCCGGTGGACAGCGAACACCGGGGAGCTGTTTTTT.

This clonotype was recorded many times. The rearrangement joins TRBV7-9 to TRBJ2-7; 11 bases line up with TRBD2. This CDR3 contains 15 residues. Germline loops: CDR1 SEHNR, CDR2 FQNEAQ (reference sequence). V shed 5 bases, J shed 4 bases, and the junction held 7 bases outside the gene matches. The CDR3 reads CASSLSGGAKYEQYF. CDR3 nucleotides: TGTGCCAGCAGCCTTAGCGGGGGGGCGAAATACGAGCAGTACTTC. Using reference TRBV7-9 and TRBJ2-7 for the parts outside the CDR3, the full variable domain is DTGVSQNPRHKITKRGQNVTFRCDPISEHNRLYWYRQTLGQGPEFLTYFQNEAQLEKSRLLSDRFSAERPKGSFSTLEIQRTEQGDSAMYLCASSLSGGAKYEQYFGPGTRLTVT.

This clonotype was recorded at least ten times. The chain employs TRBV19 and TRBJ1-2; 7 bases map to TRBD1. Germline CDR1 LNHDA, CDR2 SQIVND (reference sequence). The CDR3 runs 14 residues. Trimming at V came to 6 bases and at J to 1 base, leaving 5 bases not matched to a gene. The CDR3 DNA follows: TGTGCCAGTAGCCGACAGGGAAGTAACTATGGCTACACCTTC. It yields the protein CASSRQGSNYGYTF.

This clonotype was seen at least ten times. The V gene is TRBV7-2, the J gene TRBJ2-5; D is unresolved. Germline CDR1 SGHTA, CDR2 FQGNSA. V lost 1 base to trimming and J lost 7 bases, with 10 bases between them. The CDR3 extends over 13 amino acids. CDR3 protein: CASSLDGTRTQYF. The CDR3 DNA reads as TGTGCCAGCAGCTTAGACGGCACGCGGACCCAGTACTTC.

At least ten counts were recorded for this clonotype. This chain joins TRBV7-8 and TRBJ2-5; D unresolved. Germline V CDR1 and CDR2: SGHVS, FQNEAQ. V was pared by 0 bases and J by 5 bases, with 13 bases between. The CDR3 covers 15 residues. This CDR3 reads CASSLAVVADETQYF. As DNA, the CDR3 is TGTGCCAGCAGCTTAGCGGTGGTAGCAGATGAGACCCAGTACTTC.

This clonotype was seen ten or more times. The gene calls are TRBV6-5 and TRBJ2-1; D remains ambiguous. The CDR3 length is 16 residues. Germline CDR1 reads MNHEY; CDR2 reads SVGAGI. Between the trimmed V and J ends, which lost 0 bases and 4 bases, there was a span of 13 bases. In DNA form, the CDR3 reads TGTGCCAGCAGTTACTCGACGTTTAGGTTTTACAATGAGCAGTTCTTC. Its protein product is CASSYSTFRFYNEQFF.

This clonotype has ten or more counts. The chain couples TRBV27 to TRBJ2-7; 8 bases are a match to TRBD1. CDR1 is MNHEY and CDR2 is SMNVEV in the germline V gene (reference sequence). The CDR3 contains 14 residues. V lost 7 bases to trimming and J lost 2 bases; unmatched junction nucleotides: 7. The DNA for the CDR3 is TGTGCCAGCAAAAGGGACAGGCGGGCCTACGAGCAGTACTTC. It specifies CASKRDRRAYEQYF.

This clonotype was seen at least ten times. For the CDR3, the DNA is TGTGCCAGCAGCTTCGGACAGGGGGCCGTTGGGACTGAAGCTTTCTTT. It specifies CASSFGQGAVGTEAFF. The chain employs TRBV7-8 and TRBJ1-1, with 11 positions matching TRBD1. V was pared by 3 bases and J by 5 bases, with 8 bases of the junction left unmatched. The CDR3 length is 16 residues. In germline, CDR1 is SGHVS, CDR2 FQNEAQ.

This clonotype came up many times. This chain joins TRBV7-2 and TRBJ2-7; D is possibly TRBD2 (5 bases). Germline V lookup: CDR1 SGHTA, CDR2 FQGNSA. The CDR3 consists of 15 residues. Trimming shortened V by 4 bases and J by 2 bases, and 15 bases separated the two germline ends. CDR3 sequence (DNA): TGTGCCAGCAGCTCAGCGGAGGTGTTCCCCTACGAGCAGTACTTC. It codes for CASSSAEVFPYEQYF.

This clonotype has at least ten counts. The CDR3, as DNA: TGTGCCAGCAGCTTAGAGTCAGGACTCTCGCACAATGAGCAGTTCTTC. The encoded protein is CASSLESGLSHNEQFF. The genes are TRBV7-2 and TRBJ2-1; tentative D call: TRBD2 (5 bases). This CDR3 contains 16 residues. In germline, CDR1 is SGHTA, CDR2 FQGNSA. Trimming pared 1 base from V and 5 bases from J, leaving 15 bases between.

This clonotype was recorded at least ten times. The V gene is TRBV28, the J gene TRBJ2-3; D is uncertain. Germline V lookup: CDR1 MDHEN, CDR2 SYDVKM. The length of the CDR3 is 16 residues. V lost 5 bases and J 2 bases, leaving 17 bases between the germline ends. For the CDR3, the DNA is TGTGCCAGCAGTACCCCCGGGCCTCTCATCACAGATACGCAGTATTTT. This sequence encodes CASSTPGPLITDTQYF. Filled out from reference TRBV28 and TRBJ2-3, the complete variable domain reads DVKVTQSSRYLVKRTGEKVFLECVQDMDHENMFWYRQDPGLGLRLIYFSYDVKMKEKGDIPEGYSVSREKKERFSLILESASTNQTSMYLCASSTPGPLITDTQYFGPGTRLTVL.

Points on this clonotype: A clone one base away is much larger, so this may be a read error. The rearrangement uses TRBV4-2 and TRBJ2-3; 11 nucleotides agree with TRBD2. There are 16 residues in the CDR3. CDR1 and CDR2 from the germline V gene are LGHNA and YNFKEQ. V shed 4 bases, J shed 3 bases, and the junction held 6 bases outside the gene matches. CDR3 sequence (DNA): TGTGCCAGCAGCCCCCGACTAGCGGGAAGAACAGATACGCAGTATTTT. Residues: CASSPRLAGRTDTQYF.

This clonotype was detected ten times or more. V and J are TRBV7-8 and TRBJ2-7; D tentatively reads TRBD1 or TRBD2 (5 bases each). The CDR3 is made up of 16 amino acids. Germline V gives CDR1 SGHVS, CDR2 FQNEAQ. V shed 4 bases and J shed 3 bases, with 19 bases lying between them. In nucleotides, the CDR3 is TGTGCCAGCAGCTCCGGGGCAGGGATCAAATACTACGAGCAGTACTTC. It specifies CASSSGAGIKYYEQYF.

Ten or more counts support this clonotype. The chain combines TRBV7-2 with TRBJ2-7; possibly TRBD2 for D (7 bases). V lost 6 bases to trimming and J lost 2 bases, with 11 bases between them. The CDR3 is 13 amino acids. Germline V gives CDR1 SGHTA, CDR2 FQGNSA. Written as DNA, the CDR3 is TGTGCCAGCAGGGGGAGGGGGGCCTACGAGCAGTACTTC. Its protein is CASRGRGAYEQYF.

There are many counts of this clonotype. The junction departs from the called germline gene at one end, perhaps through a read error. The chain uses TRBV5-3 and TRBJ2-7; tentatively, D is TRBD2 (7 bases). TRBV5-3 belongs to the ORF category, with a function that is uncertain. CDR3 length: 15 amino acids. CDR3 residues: CASSLAGATGNEQYF. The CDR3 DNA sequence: TGTGCCAGCAGCTTGGCGGGGGCGACCGGAAACGAGCAGTACTTC.

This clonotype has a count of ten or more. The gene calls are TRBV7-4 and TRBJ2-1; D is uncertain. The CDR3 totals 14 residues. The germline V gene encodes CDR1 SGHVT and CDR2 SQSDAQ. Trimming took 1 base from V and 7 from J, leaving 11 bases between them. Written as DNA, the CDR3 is TGTGCCAGCAGCTTAGTCGGAAGGTCGAATGAGCAGTTCTTC. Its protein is CASSLVGRSNEQFF. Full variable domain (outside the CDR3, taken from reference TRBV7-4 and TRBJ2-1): GAGVSQSPRYKVAKRGRDVALRCDSISGHVTLYWYRQTLGQGSEVLTYSQSDAQRDKSGRPSGRFSAERPERSVSTLKIQRTEQGDSAVYLCASSLVGRSNEQFFGPGTRLTVL.

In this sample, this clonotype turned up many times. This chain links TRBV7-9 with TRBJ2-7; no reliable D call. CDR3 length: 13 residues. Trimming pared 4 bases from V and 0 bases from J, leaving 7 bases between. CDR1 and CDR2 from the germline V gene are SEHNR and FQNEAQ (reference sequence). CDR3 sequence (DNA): TGTGCCAGCAGCTGGCCGAGCTCCTACGAGCAGTACTTC. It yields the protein CASSWPSSYEQYF.

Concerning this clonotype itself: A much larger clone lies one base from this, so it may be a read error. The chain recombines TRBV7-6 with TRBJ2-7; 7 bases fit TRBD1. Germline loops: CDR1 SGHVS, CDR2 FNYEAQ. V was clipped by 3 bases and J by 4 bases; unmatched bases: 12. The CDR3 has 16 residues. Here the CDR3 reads CASSFLSTGNLYEQYF. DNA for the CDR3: TGTGCCAGCAGCTTTTTGTCGACAGGGAATCTTTACGAGCAGTACTTC. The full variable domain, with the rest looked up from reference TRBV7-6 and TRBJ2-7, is GAGVSQSPRYKVTKRGQDVALRCDPISGHVSLYWYRQALGQGPEFLTYFNYEAQQDKSGLPNDRFSAERPEGSISTLTIQRTEQRDSAMYRCASSFLSTGNLYEQYFGPGTRLTVT.

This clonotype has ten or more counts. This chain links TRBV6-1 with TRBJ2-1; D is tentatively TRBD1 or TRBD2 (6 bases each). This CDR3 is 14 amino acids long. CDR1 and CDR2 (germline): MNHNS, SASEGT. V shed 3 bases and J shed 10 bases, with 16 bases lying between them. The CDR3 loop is CASSDGGPWGEQFF. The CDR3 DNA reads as TGTGCCAGCAGTGATGGGGGGCCTTGGGGAGAGCAGTTCTTC.

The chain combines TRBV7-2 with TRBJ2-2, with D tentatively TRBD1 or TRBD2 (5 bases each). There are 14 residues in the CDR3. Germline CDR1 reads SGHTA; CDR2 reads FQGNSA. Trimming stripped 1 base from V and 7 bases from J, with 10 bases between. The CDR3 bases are TGTGCCAGCAGCTTAGAGTGGGGGAACGGGGAGCTGTTTTTT. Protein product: CASSLEWGNGELFF.

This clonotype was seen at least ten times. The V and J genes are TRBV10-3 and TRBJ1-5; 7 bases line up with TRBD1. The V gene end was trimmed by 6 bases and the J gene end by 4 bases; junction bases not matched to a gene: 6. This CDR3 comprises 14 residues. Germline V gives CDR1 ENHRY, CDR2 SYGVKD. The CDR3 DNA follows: TGTGCCATCAGCGACAGGGAGGGAAATCAGCCCCAGCATTTT. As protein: CAISDREGNQPQHF.

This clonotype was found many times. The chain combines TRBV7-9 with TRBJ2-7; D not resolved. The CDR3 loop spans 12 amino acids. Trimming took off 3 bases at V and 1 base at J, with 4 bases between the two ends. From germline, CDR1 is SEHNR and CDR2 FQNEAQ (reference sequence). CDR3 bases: TGTGCCAGCAGCTTTAGGTCCTACGAGCAGTACTTC. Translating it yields CASSFRSYEQYF.